One and the same sample provided the 27 T cell receptor beta chains below, sequenced in a study of cytomegalovirus exposure and HLA in healthy donors. PCR involved 60 Vbeta and 13 Jbeta primers. The method was immunoSEQ multiplex PCR; TCRdb's version includes in-frame clones alone and lacks a portion of them. Seen here are 90,000 to 100,000 clones, around two thirds observed once, and the top ten hold around 4.2%. Sequencing was performed on PBMCs. The receptors derive from a man aged 30-40 years in good health and CMV-seronegative.

This chain joins TRBV7-9 and TRBJ2-7, with TRBD2 matching 9 bases. Germline V lookup: CDR1 SEHNR, CDR2 FQNEAQ (reference sequence). With 4 bases clipped from V and 4 bases from J, the junction kept 8 bases outside the gene matches. The CDR3 has 15 residues. Written as DNA, the CDR3 is TGTGCCAGCAGCTCCCCTGCGGGAGGGCCTTACGAGCAGTACTTC. Encoded protein: CASSSPAGGPYEQYF.

V gene TRBV12-5 combines with J gene TRBJ2-3, with D maybe TRBD1 (5 bases). CDR1 is LGHNT and CDR2 is FRNRAP in the germline V gene. V gave up 6 bases and J gave up 7 bases, with 8 bases separating them. The CDR3 contains 11 residues. The CDR3 nucleotides read TGTGCTAGTGGGGGGCGATATACGCAGTATTTT. Amino acid sequence: CASGGRYTQYF.

The table lists this clone with a few counts. The chain employs TRBV9 and TRBJ2-5; maybe TRBD1 (6 bases). CDR1 is SGDLS, CDR2 YYNGEE, per germline. This CDR3 spans 13 amino acids. Trimming removed 3 bases at V and 4 bases at J, with 10 bases between. The CDR3 DNA reads as TGTGCCAGCAGCGCCTCGGACAGAGAGACCCAGTACTTC. Its translation: CASSASDRETQYF.

This clone showed up just a few times. The V call is TRBV13, the J call TRBJ2-2, with 8 bases aligning to TRBD2. Trimming cost V 2 bases and J 2 bases; bases outside gene matches: 4. The CDR3 has 16 amino acids. CDR1 PRHDT and CDR2 FYEKMQ come from the germline V gene (reference sequence). CDR3 amino acids: CASSLLGTRNTGELFF. CDR3 in DNA: TGTGCCAGCAGCTTATTGGGGACTAGAAACACCGGGGAGCTGTTTTTT.

Details on this clone: Other DNA sequences from this sample encode an identical CDR3 as well. This rearrangement joins TRBV7-8 to TRBJ2-2; 7 bases fit TRBD1. The CDR3 loop spans 16 amino acids. The ends lost 3 bases at V and 0 bases at J; junction bases unmatched: 4. The germline V gene encodes CDR1 SGHVS and CDR2 FQNEAQ. As DNA, the CDR3 is TGTGCCAGCAGCTTGAGAGGGGGCGCGAACACCGGGGAGCTGTTTTTT. Its protein is CASSLRGGANTGELFF.

This clone has a handful of counts. The chain is built from TRBV4-2 and TRBJ2-3; D not resolved. Looked up from germline, CDR1 is LGHNA and CDR2 is YNFKEQ. V was trimmed by 4 bases and J by 0 bases, leaving 17 bases between them. The CDR3 is 17 amino acids. CDR3 protein: CASSPQGRGSSTDTQYF. The CDR3 DNA follows: TGTGCCAGCAGCCCGCAAGGTAGAGGTTCTAGCACAGATACGCAGTATTTT.

CDR3 region: CASSLGDIYEQYF. The CDR3 DNA sequence: TGTGCCAGCAGCTTGGGGGACATCTACGAGCAGTACTTC. The chain is built from TRBV7-9 and TRBJ2-7, with D perhaps TRBD1 (6 bases). Germline lookup yields CDR1 SEHNR and CDR2 FQNEAQ (reference sequence). V lost 3 bases and J 3 bases, leaving 9 bases between the germline ends. The CDR3 runs to 13 residues.

The chain is built from TRBV19 and TRBJ2-3, with TRBD2 identical over 13 bases. CDR1 and CDR2 (germline): LNHDA, SQIVND (reference sequence). The CDR3 runs to 18 residues. V was pared by 1 base and J by 2 bases, with 6 bases of the junction left unmatched. The CDR3 region is CASSIVGLAGVDTDTQYF. The CDR3 DNA sequence: TGTGCCAGTAGTATAGTTGGACTAGCGGGGGTTGACACAGATACGCAGTATTTT.

This clone occurred a few times. This sequence joins TRBV7-8 and TRBJ1-6; 10 bases are shared with TRBD1. The CDR3 contains 16 residues. V was clipped by 6 bases and J by 10 bases; unmatched bases: 12. Germline assignment: CDR1 SGHVS and CDR2 FQNEAQ. CDR3 sequence reads: CASSSSATGGVSPLHF. The CDR3 DNA reads TGTGCCAGCAGTTCCTCAGCGACAGGGGGCGTGTCACCCCTCCACTTT.

This clone occurred a few times. A read error may account for a junction end that differs from germline. The chain is built from TRBV7-9 and TRBJ2-2; 7 bases line up with TRBD1. The germline V gene encodes CDR1 SEHNR and CDR2 FQNEAQ (reference sequence). The CDR3 runs 18 residues. The CDR3 coding sequence is TGTTCCAGCAGCCCCCGACAGGGCTTAACAGCGAACACCGGGGAGCTGTTTTTT. It codes for CSSSPRQGLTANTGELFF.

This clone was found once. The chain is built from TRBV28 and TRBJ2-2, with TRBD2 matching 12 bases. In germline, CDR1 is MDHEN, CDR2 SYDVKM. The length of the CDR3 is 18 residues. The J segment lost 3 bases and the V segment lost 7 bases, leaving 12 bases of the junction unmatched. CDR3 in amino acids: CASTIRTSGKRDTGELFF. DNA for the CDR3: TGTGCCAGCACCATAAGGACTAGCGGGAAAAGGGACACCGGGGAGCTGTTTTTT.

This chain links TRBV4-1 with TRBJ1-5; 11 bases are shared with TRBD1. The CDR3 length is 16 residues. V shed 2 bases and J 5 bases; nucleotides not matched to a gene: 5. Germline loops: CDR1 MGHRA, CDR2 YSYEKL. This CDR3 reads CASSQIPGQGDQPQHF. Here the CDR3 DNA reads TGCGCCAGCAGCCAAATACCGGGACAGGGGGATCAGCCCCAGCATTTT.

This clone was detected only a few times. The V and J genes are TRBV7-9 and TRBJ2-3; 8 bases align to TRBD1. The CDR3 spans 16 residues. After removal of 4 bases from V and 0 bases from J, the junction contained 6 bases not matched to a gene. CDR1 is SEHNR and CDR2 is FQNEAQ in the germline V gene (reference sequence). The CDR3 spells CASSSLWTGSTDTQYF. As DNA, the CDR3 is TGTGCCAGCAGCTCTCTATGGACAGGGAGCACAGATACGCAGTATTTT. Supplemented by reference TRBV7-9 and TRBJ2-3, the full variable domain reads DTGVSQNPRHKITKRGQNVTFRCDPISEHNRLYWYRQTLGQGPEFLTYFQNEAQLEKSRLLSDRFSAERPKGSFSTLEIQRTEQGDSAMYLCASSSLWTGSTDTQYFGPGTRLTVL.

This clone was seen more than once but under ten times. The CDR3 DNA is TGTGCCAGCAGCAACAGGGTGATTCGGCCCCAGCATTTT. As protein: CASSNRVIRPQHF. This sequence joins TRBV6-7 and TRBJ1-5, with D possibly matching TRBD1 (6 bases). TRBV6-7 is placed among ORFs of uncertain function. CDR3 length: 13 residues. Trimming pared 6 bases from V and 9 bases from J, leaving 15 bases between.

A remark on this clone: One junction end does not reproduce the germline sequence, and a read error may be involved. J is TRBJ2-3 and V is TRBV7-7, with D unclear. The CDR3 covers 14 residues. Germline V gene sequence: CDR1 SSHAT, CDR2 FNYEAQ (reference sequence). CDR3 sequence reads: CASSLSQSTDTQYF. DNA of the CDR3: TGTGCTAGCAGCTTAAGTCAGAGCACAGATACGCAGTATTTT. The full variable domain, in which reference TRBV7-7 and TRBJ2-3 provide the parts outside the CDR3, is GAGVSQSPRYKVTKRGQDVTLRCDPISSHATLYWYQQALGQGPEFLTYFNYEAQPDKSGLPSDRFSAERPEGSISTLTIQRTEQRDSAMYRCASSLSQSTDTQYFGPGTRLTVL.

V usage is TRBV4-1 and J usage is TRBJ2-1; 8 nucleotides align to TRBD2. V shed 0 bases and J 8 bases; nucleotides not matched to a gene: 6. This CDR3 has 15 amino acids. Per the germline V gene, CDR1 is MGHRA and CDR2 is YSYEKL. Here the CDR3 DNA reads TGCGCCAGCAGCCAAGATGAGACTAGCGAATATGAGCAGTTCTTC. Translating it yields CASSQDETSEYEQFF.

This rearrangement joins TRBV6-1 to TRBJ2-3, with D possibly TRBD1 on 5 matching bases. Per the germline V gene, CDR1 is MNHNS and CDR2 is SASEGT. This CDR3 contains 14 residues. V was clipped by 11 bases and J by 0 bases, with 15 bases between them. CDR3 in DNA: TGTGCCGCCAGCATACAGGTTAGCACAGATACGCAGTATTTT. This sequence encodes CAASIQVSTDTQYF.

The DNA for the CDR3 is TGTGCCAGCAGCCAGACTAGCGGGAGTCACAATGAGCAGTTCTTC. Amino acid sequence: CASSQTSGSHNEQFF. The gene calls are TRBV14 and TRBJ2-1, with 12 bases aligning to TRBD2. The V and J ends lost 3 bases and 5 bases, in that order; junction bases with no gene match: 2. The CDR3 consists of 15 residues. The germline V gene has CDR1 SGHDN and CDR2 FVKESK.

Only one count was recorded for this clone. The chain combines TRBV5-8 with TRBJ2-5; D is possibly TRBD2 (7 bases). The J call is in doubt because the DNA end fits TRBJ2-7 better. The CDR3 is 13 residues long. CDR1 SGHTS and CDR2 YDEGEE come from the germline V gene. CDR3 DNA: TGTGCCAGCAGTTATGAGGGGGGGAACGAGCAGTACTTC. This encodes CASSYEGGNEQYF.

The chain recombines TRBV6-5 with TRBJ1-6; TRBD1 agrees at 7 bases. V trimming: 7 bases; J trimming: 6 bases; junction bases outside the gene matches: 9. CDR3 size: 15 residues. Germline lookup yields CDR1 MNHEY and CDR2 SVGAGI. CDR3 nucleotide sequence: TGTGCCAGCACCACGACCGGGACAGCTAATTCACCCCTCCACTTT. Protein product: CASTTTGTANSPLHF.

V is TRBV12-5 and J is TRBJ2-5, with TRBD2 matching over 8 bases. With V trimmed by 1 base and J by 4 bases, 2 bases remained unmatched. Looked up from germline, CDR1 is LGHNT and CDR2 is FRNRAP. The CDR3 is 14 residues long. As DNA, the CDR3 is TGTGCTAGTGGTTTGGACCGGGGGGGAGAGACCCAGTACTTC. Its protein product is CASGLDRGGETQYF.

The J gene is TRBJ1-6, the V gene TRBV19; 10 positions match TRBD1. The CDR3 is made up of 16 amino acids. From germline, CDR1 is LNHDA and CDR2 SQIVND (reference sequence). Unmatched junction bases numbered 8, after V lost 4 bases and J lost 8 bases. The CDR3: CASSTTTGTGDSPLHF. DNA of the CDR3: TGTGCCAGTAGTACAACTACCGGGACAGGGGATTCACCCCTCCACTTT.

The chain employs TRBV6-6 and TRBJ2-7, with TRBD1 as a possible D gene (5 bases). Germline CDR1 MNHNY, CDR2 SVGAGI (reference sequence). V gave up 5 bases and J gave up 2 bases, with 16 bases separating them. The CDR3 contains 15 residues. This CDR3 is CASSPSPDRTYEQYF. CDR3 bases: TGTGCCAGCAGTCCCTCCCCCGACAGAACCTACGAGCAGTACTTC.

The chain is built from TRBV29-1 and TRBJ2-5; the match to TRBD1 covers 8 bases. The CDR3 covers 13 residues. Germline trimming cut 6 bases from V and 4 bases from J; bases unmatched to any gene: 7. CDR1 and CDR2 from the germline V gene are SQVTM and ANQGSEA. CDR3 nucleotide sequence: TGCAGCGTAAGCCCAGGGGGCGCAGAGACCCAGTACTTC. It specifies CSVSPGGAETQYF.

This clone was found once. This chain links TRBV6-5 with TRBJ1-1, with unresolved D. The CDR3 loop spans 12 amino acids. Per germline, CDR1 MNHEY and CDR2 SVGAGI. V was cut by 5 bases and J by 11 bases, with 15 bases left in between. CDR3 protein: CASSGEGGYAFF. The CDR3, as DNA: TGTGCCAGCAGTGGGGAGGGCGGCTACGCTTTCTTT.

The rearrangement joins TRBV28 to TRBJ1-5; D possibly corresponds to TRBD1 (6 bases). V was clipped by 5 bases and J by 7 bases, with 24 bases between them. The CDR3 length is 17 residues. Germline lookup yields CDR1 MDHEN and CDR2 SYDVKM. This CDR3 is CASSRSSVNRAGQPQHF. Written as DNA, the CDR3 is TGTGCCAGCAGTCGGAGTTCCGTTAACAGGGCGGGCCAGCCCCAGCATTTT.

The chain employs TRBV27 and TRBJ2-7, with 8 bases identical to TRBD2. The junction had 5 bases not matched to a gene; V was cut back by 5 bases and J by 2 bases. This CDR3 has 14 residues. Germline V gene data show CDR1 as MNHEY and CDR2 as SMNVEV (reference sequence). CDR3 in DNA: TGTGCCAGCAGTCTCATAGCGGGGCCCTACGAGCAGTACTTC. Amino acid sequence: CASSLIAGPYEQYF.